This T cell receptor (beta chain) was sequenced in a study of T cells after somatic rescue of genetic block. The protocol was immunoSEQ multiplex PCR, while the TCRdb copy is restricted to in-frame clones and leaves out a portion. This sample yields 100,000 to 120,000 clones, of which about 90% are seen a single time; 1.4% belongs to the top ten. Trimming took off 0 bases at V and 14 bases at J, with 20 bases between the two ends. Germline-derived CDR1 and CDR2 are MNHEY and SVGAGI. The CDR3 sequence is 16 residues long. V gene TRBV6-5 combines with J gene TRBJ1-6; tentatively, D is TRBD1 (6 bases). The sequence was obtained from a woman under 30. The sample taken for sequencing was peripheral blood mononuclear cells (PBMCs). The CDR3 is CASSYSTGAIVMSLHF. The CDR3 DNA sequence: TGTGCCAGCAGTTACTCGACAGGAGCTATTGTAATGTCCCTCCACTTT.